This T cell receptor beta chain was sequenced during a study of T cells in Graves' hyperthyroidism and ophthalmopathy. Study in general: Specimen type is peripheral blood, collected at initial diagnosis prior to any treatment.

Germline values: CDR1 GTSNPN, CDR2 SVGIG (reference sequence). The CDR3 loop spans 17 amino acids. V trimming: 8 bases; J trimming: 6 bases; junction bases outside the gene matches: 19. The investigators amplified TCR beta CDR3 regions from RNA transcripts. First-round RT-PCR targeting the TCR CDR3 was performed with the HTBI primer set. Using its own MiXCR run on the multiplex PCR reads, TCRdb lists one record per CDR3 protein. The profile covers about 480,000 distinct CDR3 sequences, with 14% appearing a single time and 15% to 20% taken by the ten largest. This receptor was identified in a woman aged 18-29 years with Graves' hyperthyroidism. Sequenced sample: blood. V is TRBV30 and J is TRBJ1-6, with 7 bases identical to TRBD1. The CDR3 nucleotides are TGTGCCCACGGCCCCCTAACAGGGGCACATGGTAATTCACCCCTCCACTTT. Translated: CAHGPLTGAHGNSPLHF.